This note documents a single T cell receptor beta chain sequence. Its target is not known. These data originate in a study of cytomegalovirus exposure and HLA in healthy donors. Study summary: An early data release held approximately 80 million unique TCRs from HLA-typed donors.

The V and J ends lost 0 bases and 2 bases, in that order; junction bases with no gene match: 9. The CDR3 is made up of 19 amino acids. Germline CDR1 reads SGHTA; CDR2 reads FQGNSA. Findings of the study overall: Analyzed later, most CMV-associated TCR beta chains appeared HLA-restricted. Fewer N-insertions than the 666-donor mean were reportedly shown by an Asian-associated ancestry cluster in a later analysis.

PCR involved 60 Vbeta and 13 Jbeta primers. The repertoire was sequenced with immunoSEQ multiplex PCR; TCRdb's copy has only in-frame clones and lacks some. The table records over 150,000 clones, roughly 87% of them present only once. The sequenced material came from PBMCs. This clonotype was sampled from a man between 50 and 59 years old in good health and CMV-seronegative. The genes are TRBV7-2 and TRBJ2-6; 8 bases fit TRBD2. This CDR3 reads CASSLAVGLAIAGANVLTF. CDR3 bases: TGTGCCAGCAGCTTAGCGGTTGGACTAGCAATAGCTGGGGCCAACGTCCTGACTTTC.